The 29 T cell receptor beta chains reported below all come from one sample, sequenced in a study of blood T cell repertoires in COVID-19. Libraries were prepared by immunoSEQ multiplex PCR; TCRdb keeps only in-frame clonotypes and omits some of them. The data contain fewer than 350,000 clones, roughly 85% of them singletons. The source material was peripheral blood. These receptors were obtained from a human donor in a cohort sampled during active COVID-19.

This chain connects TRBV30 to TRBJ2-7, with D maybe TRBD2 (5 bases). The germline V and J ends were trimmed by 4 bases and 0 bases, with 13 bases remaining between them. The CDR3 length is 14 residues. Germline V lookup: CDR1 GTSNPN, CDR2 SVGIG (reference sequence). The CDR3 nucleotides are TGTGCCTGGAAGCGGACCTCCAGCTCCTACGAGCAGTACTTC. This encodes CAWKRTSSSYEQYF.

This chain joins TRBV14 and TRBJ2-7; 7 bases line up with TRBD2. The CDR3 loop spans 18 amino acids. CDR1 and CDR2 from the germline V gene are SGHDN and FVKESK. J lost 0 bases, V lost 1 base, and 12 bases had no gene match. The CDR3 DNA is TGTGCCAGCAGCCAAGGGGGGAGGGTCGCTTTGTTCTCCTACGAGCAGTACTTC. The encoded protein is CASSQGGRVALFSYEQYF.

The chain employs TRBV5-4 and TRBJ2-7, with D possibly TRBD2 on 6 matching bases. The germline V gene encodes CDR1 SGHNT and CDR2 YYREEE (reference sequence). V shed 2 bases and J shed 5 bases, with 17 bases lying between them. There are 15 residues in the CDR3. The chain's CDR3 is CASSLTGGSLHEQYF. DNA of the CDR3: TGTGCCAGCAGCTTAACCGGAGGGAGCCTCCACGAGCAGTACTTC.

The chain employs TRBV11-2 and TRBJ1-1; no firm D call. The germline V and J ends were trimmed by 5 bases and 9 bases, with 16 bases remaining between them. There are 13 residues in the CDR3. Germline loops: CDR1 SGHAT, CDR2 FQNNGV. The CDR3 sequence is CASSPPGGRQAFF. In DNA, the CDR3 is TGTGCCAGCAGCCCCCCGGGTGGAAGGCAAGCTTTCTTT.

The chain is built from TRBV12-5 and TRBJ1-5; 9 bases are a match to TRBD1. V gave up 11 bases and J gave up 4 bases; unmatched junction bases: 6. Germline V gene lookup returns CDR1 LGHNT and CDR2 FRNRAP. CDR3 length: 13 residues. Here the CDR3 DNA reads TGTGCTTCAGCGACAGGGGGGAATCAGCCCCAGCATTTT. Protein sequence: CASATGGNQPQHF.

The rearrangement joins TRBV7-2 to TRBJ1-5; D unclear. The V and J ends lost 2 bases and 3 bases respectively, with 17 bases between them. The CDR3 is 17 residues long. From germline, CDR1 is SGHTA and CDR2 FQGNSA. In DNA form, the CDR3 reads TGTGCCAGCAGCTTAATTCCCTTACAGAGTTACAATCAGCCCCAGCATTTT. Its translation: CASSLIPLQSYNQPQHF.

The rearrangement uses TRBV18 and TRBJ2-1, with a tentative D call TRBD1 (6 bases). Trimming removed 5 bases at V and 5 bases at J, with 10 bases between. The CDR3 is 13 amino acids. The germline V gene encodes CDR1 KGHSH and CDR2 LQKENI. The CDR3 loop is CASSAGQNNEQFF. The CDR3 nucleotides read TGTGCCAGCTCAGCAGGACAGAACAATGAGCAGTTCTTC. Filled out from reference TRBV18 and TRBJ2-1, the complete variable domain reads NAGVMQNPRHLVRRRGQEARLRCSPMKGHSHVYWYRQLPEEGLKFMVYLQKENIIDESGMPKERFSAEFPKEGPSILRIQQVVRGDSAAYFCASSAGQNNEQFFGPGTRLTVL.

This clone was detected a few times. The chain links TRBV20-1 to TRBJ1-1, with D hard to call. The germline CDR1 and CDR2 sequences are DFQATT and SNEGSKA (reference sequence). V shed 3 bases and J shed 0 bases, with 14 bases lying between them. CDR3 length equals 15 residues. The CDR3 region has the DNA TGCAGTGCTAGTCTTACTGGGAGCATGAACACTGAAGCTTTCTTT. Its protein is CSASLTGSMNTEAFF.

This chain links TRBV7-3 with TRBJ1-3, with D perhaps TRBD1 (5 bases). The CDR3 runs to 16 residues. V shed 3 bases and J shed 2 bases, with 14 bases lying between them. Germline CDR1 reads SGHTA; CDR2 reads FQGTGA. The CDR3 protein is CASSLGWGATGNTIYF. CDR3 in DNA: TGTGCCAGCAGCTTGGGATGGGGCGCAACTGGAAACACCATATATTTT.

The V gene is TRBV12-3 or TRBV12-4, the J gene TRBJ1-1, with 7 positions matching TRBD1. The CDR3 covers 13 residues. After removal of 2 bases from V and 4 bases from J, the junction contained 1 base not matched to a gene. In nucleotides, the CDR3 is TGTGCCAGCAGTTTAAGGGGGCCCACTGAAGCTTTCTTT. Encoded protein: CASSLRGPTEAFF.

The chain combines TRBV18 with TRBJ2-7; 7 bases are a match to TRBD1. Trimming removed 2 bases from V and 6 bases from J; junction bases left unmatched: 10. This CDR3 region has 15 residues. CDR1 and CDR2 from the germline V gene are KGHSH and LQKENI. CDR3 DNA: TGTGCCAGCTCACCAGTGTCAGGGGGTATTGGCGAGCAGTACTTC. This sequence encodes CASSPVSGGIGEQYF.

V is TRBV7-8 and J is TRBJ1-5; 8 bases map to TRBD1. Germline CDR1 SGHVS, CDR2 FQNEAQ. V shed 0 bases, J shed 6 bases, and the junction held 4 bases outside the gene matches. The CDR3 consists of 15 residues. CDR3 nucleotides: TGTGCCAGCAGCTTAGCTTCAGGGGGCTTTCAGCCCCAGCATTTT. Its translation is CASSLASGGFQPQHF.

The chain links TRBV30 to TRBJ2-3, with 14 bases matching TRBD2. The trim removed 0 bases at V and 6 bases at J, leaving 8 bases unmatched. Germline loops: CDR1 GTSNPN, CDR2 SVGIG (reference sequence). The CDR3 is made up of 17 amino acids. The CDR3 DNA is TGTGCCTGGAGTGTTGGACTAGCGGGGGGCCGGGGCGATACGCAGTATTTT. Protein product: CAWSVGLAGGRGDTQYF.

The chain recombines TRBV19 with TRBJ2-1; TRBD2 matches at 15 bases. J gave up 4 bases and V 5 bases, and 3 bases lay outside the gene matches. The length of the CDR3 is 16 residues. Germline V gene sequence: CDR1 LNHDA, CDR2 SQIVND (reference sequence). The DNA for the CDR3 is TGTGCCAGTAGTGGACTAGCGGGGGGGAGGTACAATGAGCAGTTCTTC. It specifies CASSGLAGGRYNEQFF.

CDR3 loop: CASSPIGINIQYF. In DNA form, the CDR3 reads TGTGCCAGCAGCCCCATCGGGATAAACATTCAGTACTTC. The V and J genes are TRBV11-2 and TRBJ2-4, with TRBD2 as a possible D gene (5 bases). CDR1 and CDR2 from the germline V gene are SGHAT and FQNNGV. The V end lost 5 bases, the J end lost 6 bases, and 11 bases lay between the germline ends. The length of the CDR3 is 13 residues.

The chain carries TRBV12-5 and TRBJ2-3; 16 bases align to TRBD2. Germline CDR1 LGHNT, CDR2 FRNRAP. The CDR3 is made up of 18 amino acids. Germline trimming cut 5 bases from V and 0 bases from J; bases unmatched to any gene: 5. DNA for the CDR3: TGTGCTAGTGGTCCCGGGACTAGCGGGGGGGCTAGCACAGATACGCAGTATTTT. Translating it yields CASGPGTSGGASTDTQYF.

The V gene is TRBV30, the J gene TRBJ1-6; no definite D call. CDR3 length: 12 amino acids. Per germline, CDR1 GTSNPN and CDR2 SVGIG (reference sequence). The V end lost 5 bases, the J end lost 7 bases, and 9 bases lay between the germline ends. CDR3 sequence reads: CAWDLGNSPLHF. The CDR3 nucleotides are TGTGCCTGGGATCTAGGCAATTCACCCCTCCACTTT.

This clone has only a few counts. The chain is built from TRBV2 and TRBJ2-7; D gene ambiguous. Trimming stripped 6 bases from V and 8 bases from J, with 17 bases between. CDR3 length: 13 amino acids. CDR1 is SNHLY and CDR2 is FYNNEI in the germline V gene. The CDR3 coding sequence is TGTGCCAGCAGCGCCGGGTTGGAGAAAAAGCAGTACTTC. This codes for CASSAGLEKKQYF.

The chain links TRBV20-1 to TRBJ1-2, with unresolved D. Deletions cut 0 bases from V and 8 bases from J, with 4 bases between. There are 10 residues in the CDR3. Germline V gene lookup returns CDR1 DFQATT and CDR2 SNEGSKA (reference sequence). Here the CDR3 DNA reads TGCAGTGCTAGAGAACGGGGCTACACCTTC. This translates into CSARERGYTF.

The rearrangement links TRBV5-4 to TRBJ2-3; 8 bases agree with TRBD2. Trimming took 0 bases from V and 3 from J; bases not matched to a gene: 3. The CDR3 length is 15 residues. Germline V gene data show CDR1 as SGHNT and CDR2 as YYREEE (reference sequence). CDR3 loop: CASSLGIAGTDTQYF. The CDR3 region has the DNA TGTGCCAGCAGCTTGGGAATAGCGGGGACAGATACGCAGTATTTT.

The chain has TRBV12-2 and TRBJ2-3; TRBD2 is the table's D call and was not checked against the DNA. TRBV12-2 corresponds to a pseudogene. The CDR3 has 13 amino acids. CDR3 protein: CASPADCTDTQYF. The CDR3 DNA is TGTGCAAGTCCGGCTGACTGCACAGATACGCAGTATTTT.

As for this clone: At the DNA level, this CDR3 is encoded by other sequences in the same sample as well. The chain combines TRBV10-3 with TRBJ1-1, with D possibly TRBD1 on 6 matching bases. The CDR3 is 14 amino acids. Trimming left V 5 bases short and J 1 base short, with 11 bases between. Germline V gene sequence: CDR1 ENHRY, CDR2 SYGVKD. The CDR3 protein is CAISRDTTNTEAFF. The CDR3 nucleotides read TGTGCCATCAGTCGGGACACGACGAACACTGAAGCTTTCTTT.

The chain uses TRBV5-1 and TRBJ1-3; 7 bases fit TRBD1. V was pared by 1 base and J by 2 bases, with 3 bases of the junction left unmatched. The CDR3 length is 15 residues. CDR1 and CDR2 (germline): SGHRS, YFSETQ. For the CDR3, the DNA is TGCGCCAGCAGCTTGCCAGGGGGTGCTGGAAACACCATATATTTT. As protein: CASSLPGGAGNTIYF.

This chain joins TRBV11-2 and TRBJ2-3; no clear D. Trimming shortened V by 0 bases and J by 4 bases, and 8 bases separated the two germline ends. The CDR3 is 14 residues long. CDR1 is SGHAT, CDR2 FQNNGV, per germline. The CDR3 nucleotides are TGTGCCAGCAGCTTAGATAGGCAGGCAGATACGCAGTATTTT. Translation gives CASSLDRQADTQYF.

The rearrangement joins TRBV19 to TRBJ1-2, with no clear D. The CDR3 sequence is 13 residues long. Trimming took off 8 bases at V and 7 bases at J, with 17 bases between the two ends. CDR1 LNHDA and CDR2 SQIVND come from the germline V gene (reference sequence). CDR3: CASRAGPFSGYTF. As DNA, the CDR3 is TGTGCCAGTCGCGCAGGCCCCTTTTCTGGCTACACCTTC.

This clone was observed once. This chain connects TRBV6-1 to TRBJ2-5, with unresolved D. V was shortened by 1 base and J by 1 base, with 4 bases between the two germline ends. The CDR3 has 13 amino acids. Germline CDR1 MNHNS, CDR2 SASEGT. The CDR3 nucleotides are TGTGCCAGCAGTGAAGGGCCCCAAGAGACCCAGTACTTC. It codes for CASSEGPQETQYF.

The V gene is TRBV19, the J gene TRBJ2-5; weak D call: TRBD1 (6 bases). Germline loops: CDR1 LNHDA, CDR2 SQIVND (reference sequence). This CDR3 spans 14 amino acids. Trimming pared 0 bases from V and 5 bases from J, leaving 10 bases between. The CDR3 protein is CASSIDWGRETQYF. CDR3 coding DNA: TGTGCCAGTAGTATAGATTGGGGGCGGGAGACCCAGTACTTC. The entire variable domain, with the rest obtained from reference TRBV19 and TRBJ2-5, is as follows: DGGITQSPKYLFRKEGQNVTLSCEQNLNHDAMYWYRQDPGQGLRLIYYSQIVNDFQKGDIAEGYSVSREKKESFPLTVTSAQKNPTAFYLCASSIDWGRETQYFGPGTRLLVL.

The rearrangement links TRBV6-5 to TRBJ2-1; 8 positions agree with TRBD2. V was pared by 0 bases and J by 8 bases, with 9 bases of the junction left unmatched. In germline, CDR1 is MNHEY, CDR2 SVGAGI. This CDR3 region has 16 residues. CDR3 sequence reads: CASSYSFGGARDEQFF. DNA for the CDR3: TGTGCCAGCAGTTACTCGTTCGGGGGGGCCCGCGATGAGCAGTTCTTC.

The chain joins TRBV7-3 to TRBJ2-3, with D unclear. This CDR3 has 15 residues. Germline V CDR1 and CDR2: SGHTA, FQGTGA. V was cut by 2 bases and J by 0 bases, with 9 bases left in between. The CDR3 here is CASSLQVTSTDTQYF. The CDR3 nucleotides are TGTGCCAGCAGCTTACAAGTAACTAGCACAGATACGCAGTATTTT.